A single sample is the source of the 27 T cell receptor beta chains below, sequenced in a study of blood T cell repertoires in COVID-19 (dated by TCRdb to about 2020). Receptor amplification or capture employed the immunoSEQ multiplex PCR assay. TCRdb carries this immuneACCESS record with in-frame sequences only. Its versions omit some clonotypes, under half of them owing to an unresolved V gene in the studies checked, with the rest unexplained. This sample comprises nearly 45,000 clones, approximately 86% of them detected only once. Around 25% of the sample rests with the top ten. Sequencing was performed on peripheral blood. Receptors originate from an elderly woman in a cohort sampled during active or convalescent COVID-19.

This clone was seen a single time. The chain employs TRBV5-4 and TRBJ2-5; possible D gene TRBD1, 6 bases. This CDR3 comprises 15 residues. V was pared by 3 bases and J by 5 bases, with 17 bases between. The germline V gene has CDR1 SGHNT and CDR2 YYREEE (reference sequence). This CDR3 reads CASSSVLGAEETQYF. The CDR3 DNA is TGTGCCAGCAGCTCGGTTTTGGGGGCTGAGGAGACCCAGTACTTC. Full variable domain (outside the CDR3, taken from reference TRBV5-4 and TRBJ2-5): ETGVTQSPTHLIKTRGQQVTLRCSSQSGHNTVSWYQQALGQGPQFIFQYYREEENGRGNFPPRFSGLQFPNYSSELNVNALELDDSALYLCASSSVLGAEETQYFGPGTRLLVL.

This chain links TRBV3-1 (or the pseudogene TRBV3-2) with TRBJ1-2; 7 bases align to TRBD1. J lost 4 bases, V lost 3 bases, and 11 bases had no gene match. This CDR3 has 16 residues. Germline V gene data show CDR1 as LGHDT and CDR2 as YNNKEL (reference sequence). The CDR3 is CASSQRQGNGSYGYTF. The CDR3, as DNA: TGTGCCAGCAGCCAGAGACAGGGTAACGGTTCCTATGGCTACACCTTC.

The genes are TRBV28 and TRBJ1-2, with TRBD1 as a possible D gene (6 bases). This CDR3 region has 14 residues. Germline V lookup: CDR1 MDHEN, CDR2 SYDVKM. Trimming removed 3 bases from V and 4 bases from J, with 12 bases in between. The CDR3 DNA sequence: TGTGCCAGCAGTTTGGTCGACAGGTCCTATGGCTACACCTTC. It encodes CASSLVDRSYGYTF.

The chain employs TRBV3-1 (or the pseudogene TRBV3-2) and TRBJ2-1, with TRBD2 identical over 11 bases. The CDR3 spans 21 residues. V trimming: 0 bases; J trimming: 2 bases; junction bases outside the gene matches: 15. Germline V lookup: CDR1 LGHDT, CDR2 YNNKEL (reference sequence). CDR3 sequence (DNA): TGTGCCAGCAGCCAAGATTTCTTCCTCCCCGGACTAGCGGGCCCCTACAATGAGCAGTTCTTC. Amino acid sequence: CASSQDFFLPGLAGPYNEQFF.

The chain joins TRBV7-2 to TRBJ2-7; 11 bases are a match to TRBD2. Germline V gives CDR1 SGHTA, CDR2 FQGNSA. The CDR3 has 17 residues. V lost 5 bases, J lost 0 bases, and 9 bases stayed unmatched. The CDR3 DNA sequence: TGTGCCAGCAGCCCCCCTGCTAGCGGGGGGTACTCCTACGAGCAGTACTTC. As protein: CASSPPASGGYSYEQYF.

This sequence joins TRBV6-5 and TRBJ1-2; D call uncertain. Germline V gives CDR1 MNHEY, CDR2 SVGAGI. The CDR3 is made up of 13 amino acids. Trimming pared 6 bases from V and 4 bases from J, leaving 12 bases between. CDR3 coding DNA: TGTGCCAGCAGAATGGCAGGCCCCTATGGCTACACCTTC. As protein: CASRMAGPYGYTF.

The rearrangement links TRBV3-1 (or the pseudogene TRBV3-2) to TRBJ1-2, with a possible D match to TRBD1 (6 bases). There are 15 residues in the CDR3. Trimming stripped 1 base from V and 8 bases from J, with 17 bases between. The germline gives CDR1 LGHDT, CDR2 YNNKEL (reference sequence). The CDR3 reads CASSQAVQGLAGYTF. The CDR3 DNA reads as TGTGCCAGCAGCCAAGCGGTCCAGGGGCTGGCGGGCTACACCTTC.

The chain has TRBV6-2 or TRBV6-3 and TRBJ1-2, with D perhaps matching TRBD1 (5 bases). There are 12 residues in the CDR3. In germline, CDR1 is MNHEY, CDR2 SVGEGT. V lost 4 bases and J lost 4, with 7 bases in between. This CDR3 reads CASSSGPYGYTF. In nucleotides, the CDR3 is TGTGCCAGCAGTTCAGGGCCCTATGGCTACACCTTC.

The sample holds one count of this clone. The chain has TRBV2 and TRBJ1-5; D remains ambiguous. This CDR3 is built from 15 residues. The germline V gene has CDR1 SNHLY and CDR2 FYNNEI. Trimming took off 3 bases at V and 3 bases at J, with 12 bases between the two ends. CDR3 DNA sequence: TGTGCCAGCAGTGATCCTCGGGGTAACAATCAGCCCCAGCATTTT. It is translated as CASSDPRGNNQPQHF.

The chain links TRBV6-5 to TRBJ2-6; D call uncertain. The CDR3 covers 14 residues. CDR1 is MNHEY and CDR2 is SVGAGI in the germline V gene. Trimming shortened V by 11 bases and J by 1 base, and 12 bases separated the two germline ends. The CDR3 loop reads CASQAASGANVLTF. CDR3 bases: TGTGCCTCGCAGGCAGCATCTGGGGCCAACGTCCTGACTTTC.

The chain links TRBV9 to TRBJ1-3; no definite D call. V was trimmed by 6 bases and J by 2 bases, leaving 12 bases between them. CDR1 and CDR2 from the germline V gene are SGDLS and YYNGEE. CDR3 length equals 14 residues. The CDR3 here is CASNSEGPGNTIYF. The CDR3 nucleotides are TGTGCCAGCAATTCGGAGGGTCCTGGAAACACCATATATTTT.

This chain uses TRBV7-9 with TRBJ2-3; 10 bases are shared with TRBD2. The V and J ends lost 1 base and 0 bases, in that order; junction bases with no gene match: 1. Germline values: CDR1 SEHNR, CDR2 FQNEAQ (reference sequence). CDR3 length equals 16 residues. CDR3 amino acids: CASSLEGLASTDTQYF. CDR3 in DNA: TGTGCCAGCAGCTTAGAGGGACTAGCGAGCACAGATACGCAGTATTTT.

The rearrangement joins TRBV9 to TRBJ2-7, with 8 bases that match TRBD2. The V and J ends lost 4 bases and 5 bases, in that order; junction bases with no gene match: 11. The CDR3 has 15 amino acids. Germline-derived CDR1 and CDR2 are SGDLS and YYNGEE. The CDR3 DNA follows: TGTGCCAGCAGCCCGACTCGGACTAGCATCCACGAGCAGTACTTC. Its translation: CASSPTRTSIHEQYF.

The chain carries TRBV5-5 and TRBJ1-5; D might be TRBD1 (6 bases). The V gene's germline CDR1 is SGHKS and CDR2 YYEKEE (reference sequence). The V end was cut by 4 bases, the J end by 0 bases, with 14 bases between. The CDR3 sequence is 16 residues long. CDR3 nucleotides: TGTGCCAGCAGCCCTGGTGGGACATATAGCAATCAGCCCCAGCATTTT. Encoded protein: CASSPGGTYSNQPQHF.

The rearrangement links TRBV5-1 to TRBJ2-5, with TRBD2 as a possible D gene (5 bases). Germline CDR1 reads SGHRS; CDR2 reads YFSETQ. CDR3 length: 15 amino acids. The V gene lost 2 bases and the J gene lost 0 bases, with 11 bases spanning the gap. The CDR3 sequence is CASSLLLGNQETQYF. The CDR3, as DNA: TGCGCCAGCAGCTTACTACTAGGGAACCAAGAGACCCAGTACTTC.

The chain carries TRBV25-1 and TRBJ2-1; 8 bases are shared with TRBD1. Losses at the gene ends were 5 bases for V and 7 bases for J; bases not matched to a gene: 4. The germline CDR1 and CDR2 sequences are MGHDK and SYGVNS. The CDR3 has 13 amino acids. This chain's CDR3 is CASSKTGGNEQFF. Here the CDR3 DNA reads TGTGCCAGCAGTAAAACAGGGGGTAATGAGCAGTTCTTC.

This chain joins TRBV7-9 and TRBJ2-7; D remains unclear. CDR1 and CDR2 (germline): SEHNR, FQNEAQ (reference sequence). Trimming pared 5 bases from V and 2 bases from J, leaving 16 bases between. The CDR3 spans 15 residues. The CDR3 nucleotides are TGTGCCAGCAGCCTGGGCCGTTTCTACCCCTACGAGCAGTACTTC. Its translation: CASSLGRFYPYEQYF.

The gene calls are TRBV7-3 and TRBJ2-3; D not certain. Trimming shortened V by 5 bases and J by 1 base, and 7 bases separated the two germline ends. CDR3 length: 13 amino acids. Germline CDR1 SGHTA, CDR2 FQGTGA. The chain's CDR3 is CASSRTGTDTQYF. CDR3 DNA sequence: TGTGCCAGCAGCCGTACAGGCACAGATACGCAGTATTTT.

V is TRBV5-4 and J is TRBJ1-3, with D maybe TRBD1 (5 bases). V lost 4 bases, J lost 4 bases, and 15 bases lay in between. Germline CDR1 is SGHNT and CDR2 is YYREEE (reference sequence). The CDR3 has 15 amino acids. This CDR3 reads CASSTKGEGGNTIYF. The CDR3 coding sequence is TGTGCCAGCAGCACGAAAGGGGAGGGAGGAAACACCATATATTTT.

The chain combines TRBV5-4 with TRBJ2-6; D remains unclear. Trimming stripped 3 bases from V and 6 bases from J, with 16 bases between. Germline lookup yields CDR1 SGHNT and CDR2 YYREEE (reference sequence). The CDR3 has 16 amino acids. CDR3 loop: CASSSRLRSTANVLTF. The CDR3 DNA is TGTGCCAGCAGCTCCCGACTTCGCTCTACGGCCAACGTCCTGACTTTC.

The chain combines TRBV9 with TRBJ1-1; D possibly corresponds to TRBD1 (5 bases). The CDR3 consists of 14 residues. The germline V and J ends were trimmed by 2 bases and 2 bases, with 10 bases remaining between them. Germline V lookup: CDR1 SGDLS, CDR2 YYNGEE. CDR3 region: CASSVGPGNTEAFF. The CDR3 DNA reads TGTGCCAGCAGCGTGGGGCCGGGTAACACTGAAGCTTTCTTT.

This chain uses TRBV9 with TRBJ1-6, with 9 bases aligning to TRBD1. Trimming took 3 bases from V and 0 from J; bases not matched to a gene: 10. The CDR3 covers 19 residues. Germline V CDR1 and CDR2: SGDLS, YYNGEE. CDR3 in DNA: TGTGCCAGCAGCGCGCCTTGGACAGGGGAGAGCTCCTATAATTCACCCCTCCACTTT. This sequence encodes CASSAPWTGESSYNSPLHF.

This chain links TRBV6-1 with TRBJ1-6; D call uncertain. Trimming shortened V by 1 base and J by 6 bases, and 7 bases separated the two germline ends. CDR1 is MNHNS and CDR2 is SASEGT in the germline V gene. The CDR3 covers 14 residues. The DNA of the CDR3 is TGTGCCAGCAGTGAAGGGGAGGGTAATTCACCCCTCCACTTT. Translation: CASSEGEGNSPLHF.

The chain has TRBV6-2 or TRBV6-3 and TRBJ1-1; 7 bases map to TRBD1. The CDR3 is 15 amino acids. Germline lookup yields CDR1 MNHEY and CDR2 SVGEGT. J gave up 2 bases and V 5 bases, and 8 bases lay outside the gene matches. CDR3 amino acids: CASSRGQAINTEAFF. CDR3 bases: TGTGCCAGCAGTAGAGGACAGGCCATCAACACTGAAGCTTTCTTT.

The chain couples TRBV28 to TRBJ1-4; D remains ambiguous. Germline CDR1 is MDHEN and CDR2 is SYDVKM. The CDR3 sequence is 15 residues long. V lost 5 bases and J 5 bases, leaving 15 bases between the germline ends. CDR3 amino acids: CASSPGVLGNEKLFF. CDR3 in DNA: TGTGCCAGCAGTCCCGGGGTCTTGGGGAATGAAAAACTGTTTTTT.

The chain couples TRBV7-9 to TRBJ1-5; tentatively, D is TRBD1 (6 bases). The CDR3 is made up of 13 amino acids. Between the trimmed V and J ends, which lost 5 bases and 4 bases, there was a span of 9 bases. Germline lookup yields CDR1 SEHNR and CDR2 FQNEAQ (reference sequence). The CDR3 protein is CASSPQGNQPQHF. In DNA, the CDR3 is TGTGCCAGCAGCCCACAGGGTAATCAGCCCCAGCATTTT. Combining the CDR3 with reference TRBV7-9 and TRBJ1-5 gives the whole variable domain DTGVSQNPRHKITKRGQNVTFRCDPISEHNRLYWYRQTLGQGPEFLTYFQNEAQLEKSRLLSDRFSAERPKGSFSTLEIQRTEQGDSAMYLCASSPQGNQPQHFGDGTRLSIL.

The CDR3: CATSRAPSGGPGELFF. The CDR3 bases are TGTGCCACCAGCAGAGCCCCTAGCGGGGGCCCCGGGGAGCTGTTTTTT. The chain combines TRBV15 with TRBJ2-2; 10 nucleotides align to TRBD2. From germline, CDR1 is LNHNV and CDR2 YYDKDF (reference sequence). The trim removed 1 base at V and 6 bases at J, leaving 5 bases unmatched. The CDR3 sequence is 16 residues long. The full variable domain, in which reference TRBV15 and TRBJ2-2 provide the parts outside the CDR3, is DAMVIQNPRYQVTQFGKPVTLSCSQTLNHNVMYWYQQKSSQAPKLLFHYYDKDFNNEADTPDNFQSRRPNTSFCFLDIRSPGLGDTAMYLCATSRAPSGGPGELFFGEGSRLTVL.